This TCR beta chain is drawn from a study of CD8 T cells in ankylosing spondylitis. Quantitative barcoded 5'-RACE was used to prepare TCR beta libraries. TCRdb itself ran the 5' RACE reads through MiXCR, one entry per CDR3 protein. The repertoire consists of approximately 100,000 distinct CDR3 sequences, with around 24% occurring once and the leading ten covering roughly an eighth. This clonotype has ten or more counts. Antigen unknown. Study-wide results and limits: For ankylosing spondylitis blood, a TCR beta motif of 7 to 9 highly homologous variants appeared characteristic.

This CDR3 is built from 16 residues. The trim removed 4 bases at V and 3 bases at J, leaving 9 bases unmatched. The V gene's germline CDR1 is LGHDT and CDR2 YNNKEL (reference sequence). This chain uses TRBV3-1 with TRBJ2-1, with TRBD2 matching over 7 bases. The clonotype was recovered from a male donor with ankylosing spondylitis. Input material: synovial fluid, either unsorted or a sorted T cell fraction (not recorded which). In nucleotides, the CDR3 is TGTGCCAGCAGCCTTTCAACTAGCGTGGGCTACAATGAGCAGTTCTTC. It yields the protein CASSLSTSVGYNEQFF.